The present T cell receptor beta chain was sequenced within a study of blood T cell repertoires in COVID-19. Study details: Material from acute and convalescent COVID-19 was sourced from the United States, Italy and Spain. The cDNA or gDNA used as material had been derived from T cells, B-cell-depleted T cells, or PBMCs.

During active infection, Seattle patients enrolled and were then monitored through disease. Source study methods: The authors estimated nucleated cell counts from reference gene primer amplification. Clones were sequenced by immunoSEQ multiplex PCR, and TCRdb holds only the in-frame ones, with some missing. That table is the source of V, J and clone size, and D and trimming were worked out from the DNA. The sample lists roughly 280,000 clones; around nine tenths were seen once. The CDR3 sequence is 16 residues long. Germline loops: CDR1 SGHRS, CDR2 YFSETQ. J gave up 3 bases and V 4 bases, and 8 bases lay outside the gene matches.

The sequenced material came from peripheral blood. The TCR sequence derives from a woman aged 25 to 39 with COVID-19, enrolled during active disease. The chain links TRBV5-1 to TRBJ2-7, with 12 bases identical to TRBD2. The DNA for the CDR3 is TGCGCCAGCAGCCTCGGGACTAGCGGGCAACTCTACGAGCAGTACTTC. As protein: CASSLGTSGQLYEQYF.